This T cell receptor beta chain derives from a study of tumor and adjacent non-tumor tissue in lung cancer. The overall study: Stage I to III disease affected ten to eleven men and roughly 5 women aged roughly 31 to 76.

In the case of this clonotype: What it binds is unknown. One junction end disagrees with the germline gene, perhaps due to a read error.

TCRbeta libraries were built with three rounds of nested PCR, modified from ARM-PCR. TCRdb re-called the multiplex PCR reads through MiXCR, storing one row per CDR3 protein. The table shows 100,000 or so distinct CDR3 sequences, with about 80% occurring only once. The CDR3 is made up of 18 amino acids. Germline values: CDR1 SGHAT, CDR2 FQDESV (reference sequence). Study results and caveats: Significantly higher TCR diversity was found in tumor than normal lung.

The template was RNA from unsorted bulk tissue. Distant lung tissue was collected more than 3 cm away from the tumor edge. The chain joins TRBV11-1 to TRBJ2-1, with 9 bases aligning to TRBD2. The receptor comes from a man aged 55-75 years with small cell lung cancer. The sample consisted of distant non-tumor lung tissue. The CDR3 DNA sequence: TGTGGCAGCAGCTCAGAATTGAGGACTAGCGTGAGTGGTAATGAGCAGTTCTTC. Its protein product is CGSSSELRTSVSGNEQFF.